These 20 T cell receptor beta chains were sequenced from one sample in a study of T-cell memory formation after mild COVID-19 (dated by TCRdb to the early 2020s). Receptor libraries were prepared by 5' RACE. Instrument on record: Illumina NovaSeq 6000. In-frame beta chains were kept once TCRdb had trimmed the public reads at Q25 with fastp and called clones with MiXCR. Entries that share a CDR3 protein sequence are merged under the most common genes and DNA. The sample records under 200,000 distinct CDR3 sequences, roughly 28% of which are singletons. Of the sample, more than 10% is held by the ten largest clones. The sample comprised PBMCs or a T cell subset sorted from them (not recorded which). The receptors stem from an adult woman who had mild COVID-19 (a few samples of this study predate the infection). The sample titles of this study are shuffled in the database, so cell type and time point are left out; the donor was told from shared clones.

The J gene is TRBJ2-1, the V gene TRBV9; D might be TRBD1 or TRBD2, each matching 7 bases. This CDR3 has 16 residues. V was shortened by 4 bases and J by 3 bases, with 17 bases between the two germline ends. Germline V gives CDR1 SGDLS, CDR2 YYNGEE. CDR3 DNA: TGTGCCAGCAGCCCCTCAGGGGGAGGGGTCTACAATGAGCAGTTCTTC. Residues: CASSPSGGGVYNEQFF.

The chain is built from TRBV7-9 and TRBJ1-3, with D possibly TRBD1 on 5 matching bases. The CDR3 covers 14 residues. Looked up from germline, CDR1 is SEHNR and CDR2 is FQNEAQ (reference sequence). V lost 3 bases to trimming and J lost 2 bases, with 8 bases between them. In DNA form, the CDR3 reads TGTGCCAGCAGCTTCAGGGAGGCTGGAAACACCATATATTTT. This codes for CASSFREAGNTIYF.

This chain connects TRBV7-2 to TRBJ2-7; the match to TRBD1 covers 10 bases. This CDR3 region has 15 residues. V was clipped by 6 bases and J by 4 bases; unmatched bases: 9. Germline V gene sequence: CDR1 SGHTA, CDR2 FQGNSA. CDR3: CASSIPGQGWYEQYF. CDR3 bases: TGTGCCAGCAGTATACCGGGACAGGGGTGGTACGAGCAGTACTTC.

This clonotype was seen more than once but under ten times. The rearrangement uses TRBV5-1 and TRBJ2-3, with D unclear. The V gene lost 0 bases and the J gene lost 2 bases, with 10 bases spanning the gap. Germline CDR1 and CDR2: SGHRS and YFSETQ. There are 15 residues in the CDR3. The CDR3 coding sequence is TGCGCCAGCAGCTTGGCAGAAATCCACACAGATACGCAGTATTTT. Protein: CASSLAEIHTDTQYF.

The CDR3 sequence is CASSPTQRDSYNEQFF. CDR3 DNA sequence: TGTGCCAGCAGCCCAACCCAGCGGGACTCCTACAATGAGCAGTTCTTC. This chain uses TRBV2 with TRBJ2-1, with 7 nucleotides matching TRBD2. The junction had 8 bases not matched to a gene; V was cut back by 6 bases and J by 0 bases. CDR1 is SNHLY and CDR2 is FYNNEI in the germline V gene. The length of the CDR3 is 16 residues.

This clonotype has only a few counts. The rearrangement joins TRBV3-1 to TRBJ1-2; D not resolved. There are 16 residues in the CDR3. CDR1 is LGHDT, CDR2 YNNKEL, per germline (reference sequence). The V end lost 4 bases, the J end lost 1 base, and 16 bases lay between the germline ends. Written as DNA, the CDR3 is TGTGCCAGCAGCCTAACGCTTTCGGGGTATAACTATGGCTACACCTTC. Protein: CASSLTLSGYNYGYTF. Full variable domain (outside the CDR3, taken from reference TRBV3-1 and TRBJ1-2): DTAVSQTPKYLVTQMGNDKSIKCEQNLGHDTMYWYKQDSKKFLKIMFSYNNKELIINETVPNRFSPKSPDKAHLNLHINSLELGDSAVYFCASSLTLSGYNYGYTFGSGTRLTVV.

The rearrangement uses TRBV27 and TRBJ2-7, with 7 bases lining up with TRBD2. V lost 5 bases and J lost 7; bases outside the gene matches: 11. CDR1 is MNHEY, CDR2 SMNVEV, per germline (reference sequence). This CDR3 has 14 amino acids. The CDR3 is CASSPTGGSWEQYF. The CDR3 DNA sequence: TGTGCCAGCAGTCCCACCGGGGGGTCCTGGGAGCAGTACTTC.

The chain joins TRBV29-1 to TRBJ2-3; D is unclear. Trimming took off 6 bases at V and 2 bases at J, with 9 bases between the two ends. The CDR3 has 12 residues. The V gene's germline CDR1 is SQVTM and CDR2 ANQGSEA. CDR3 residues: CSVVTATDTQYF. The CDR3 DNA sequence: TGCAGCGTCGTGACCGCCACAGATACGCAGTATTTT.

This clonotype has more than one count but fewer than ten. The CDR3 protein is CASSQEDSAFLGNQPQHF. DNA for the CDR3: TGTGCCAGCAGCCAAGAGGATTCGGCTTTTTTGGGCAATCAGCCCCAGCATTTT. The rearrangement joins TRBV3-1 to TRBJ1-5; D gene uncertain. This CDR3 is 18 amino acids long. In germline, CDR1 is LGHDT, CDR2 YNNKEL (reference sequence). V lost 0 bases, J lost 2 bases, and 17 bases lay in between. Using reference TRBV3-1 and TRBJ1-5 for the parts outside the CDR3, the full variable domain is DTAVSQTPKYLVTQMGNDKSIKCEQNLGHDTMYWYKQDSKKFLKIMFSYNNKELIINETVPNRFSPKSPDKAHLNLHINSLELGDSAVYFCASSQEDSAFLGNQPQHFGDGTRLSIL.

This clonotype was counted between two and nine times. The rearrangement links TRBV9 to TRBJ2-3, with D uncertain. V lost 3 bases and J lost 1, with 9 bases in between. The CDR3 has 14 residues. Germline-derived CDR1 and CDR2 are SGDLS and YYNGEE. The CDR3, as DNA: TGTGCCAGCAGCGGTCAGTCACGCACAGATACGCAGTATTTT. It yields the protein CASSGQSRTDTQYF. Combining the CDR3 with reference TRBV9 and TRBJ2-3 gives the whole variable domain DSGVTQTPKHLITATGQRVTLRCSPRSGDLSVYWYQQSLDQGLQFLIQYYNGEERAKGNILERFSAQQFPDLHSELNLSSLELGDSALYFCASSGQSRTDTQYFGPGTRLTVL.

CDR3 sequence (DNA): TGTGCCAGCTCAACCGGGACAGGGTCTAGATACGAGCAGTACTTC. This sequence encodes CASSTGTGSRYEQYF. The rearrangement links TRBV18 to TRBJ2-7; 9 bases are shared with TRBD1. The CDR3 is 15 residues long. The V gene end was trimmed by 5 bases and the J gene end by 4 bases; junction bases not matched to a gene: 9. Germline CDR1 reads KGHSH; CDR2 reads LQKENI. The full variable domain, with the rest looked up from reference TRBV18 and TRBJ2-7, is NAGVMQNPRHLVRRRGQEARLRCSPMKGHSHVYWYRQLPEEGLKFMVYLQKENIIDESGMPKERFSAEFPKEGPSILRIQQVVRGDSAAYFCASSTGTGSRYEQYFGPGTRLTVT.

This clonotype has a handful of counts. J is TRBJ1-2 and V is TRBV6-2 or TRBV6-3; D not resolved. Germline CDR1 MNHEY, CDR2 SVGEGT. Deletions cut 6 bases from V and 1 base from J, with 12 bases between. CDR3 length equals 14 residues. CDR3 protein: CASRSPSLNYGYTF. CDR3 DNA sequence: TGTGCCAGCAGGTCGCCCAGCCTTAACTATGGCTACACCTTC.

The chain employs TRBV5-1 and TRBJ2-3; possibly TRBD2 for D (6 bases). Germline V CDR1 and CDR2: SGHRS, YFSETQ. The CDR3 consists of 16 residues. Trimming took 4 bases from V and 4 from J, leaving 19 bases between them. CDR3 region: CASSPESRESPDTQYF. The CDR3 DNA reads TGCGCCAGCAGCCCCGAAAGCCGGGAGTCACCAGATACGCAGTATTTT.

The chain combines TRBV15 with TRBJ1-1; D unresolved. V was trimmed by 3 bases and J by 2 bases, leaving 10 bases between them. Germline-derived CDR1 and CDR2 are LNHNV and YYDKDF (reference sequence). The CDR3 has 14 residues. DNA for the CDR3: TGTGCCACCAGCAGTTTCAGAAGCAACACTGAAGCTTTCTTT. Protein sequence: CATSSFRSNTEAFF.

The CDR3 reads CASSLLSREGSYGYTF. The CDR3 region has the DNA TGTGCCAGCAGTTTGTTATCCAGGGAAGGGAGTTATGGCTACACCTTC. J is TRBJ1-2 and V is TRBV28; D perhaps matches TRBD1 (5 bases). This CDR3 is 16 amino acids long. CDR1 and CDR2 (germline): MDHEN, SYDVKM. The ends were cut back, 3 bases at V and 5 bases at J, with 19 bases in the middle.

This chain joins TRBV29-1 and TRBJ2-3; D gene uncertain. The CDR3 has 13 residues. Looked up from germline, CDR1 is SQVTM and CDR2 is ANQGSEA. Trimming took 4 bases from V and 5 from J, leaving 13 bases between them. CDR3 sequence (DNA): TGCAGCGTTGGGGTATCCGACCAAGATACGCAGTATTTT. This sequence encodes CSVGVSDQDTQYF.

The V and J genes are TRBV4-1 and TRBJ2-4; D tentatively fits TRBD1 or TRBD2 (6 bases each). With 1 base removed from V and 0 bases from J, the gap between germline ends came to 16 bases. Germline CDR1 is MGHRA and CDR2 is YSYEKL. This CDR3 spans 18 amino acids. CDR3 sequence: CASSQGEVRGRAKNIQYF. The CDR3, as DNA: TGCGCCAGCAGCCAAGGGGAGGTTCGGGGGCGAGCCAAAAACATTCAGTACTTC.

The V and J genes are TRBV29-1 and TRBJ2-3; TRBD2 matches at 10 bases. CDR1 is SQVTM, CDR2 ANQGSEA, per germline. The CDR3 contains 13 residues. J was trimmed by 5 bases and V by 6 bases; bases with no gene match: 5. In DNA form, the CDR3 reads TGCAGCGTCGGAGCGGGGGGGCAAGATACGCAGTATTTT. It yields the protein CSVGAGGQDTQYF.

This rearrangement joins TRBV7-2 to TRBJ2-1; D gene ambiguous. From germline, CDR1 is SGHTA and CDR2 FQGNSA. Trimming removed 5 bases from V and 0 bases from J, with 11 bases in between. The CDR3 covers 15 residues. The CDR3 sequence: CASSQAGISYNEQFF. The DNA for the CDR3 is TGTGCCAGCAGCCAGGCAGGAATCTCCTACAATGAGCAGTTCTTC.

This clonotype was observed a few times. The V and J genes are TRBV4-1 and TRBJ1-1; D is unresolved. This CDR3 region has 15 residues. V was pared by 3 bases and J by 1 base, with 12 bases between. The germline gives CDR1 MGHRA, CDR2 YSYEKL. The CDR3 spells CASSQVPGANTEAFF. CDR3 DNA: TGCGCCAGCAGCCAGGTCCCCGGTGCGAACACTGAAGCTTTCTTT.